The 27 T cell receptor beta chains below were found in one sample sequenced in a study of response to subunit inactivated influenza vaccine. In TCRdb, the RT-PCR reads were re-called with MiXCR into one record per CDR3 protein. This table holds under 950,000 distinct CDR3 sequences, approximately 21% found once. Source: PBMCs from blood, taken around 5 days after vaccination. The receptors derive from a man in his fifties or sixties who received an inactivated influenza vaccine.

The V and J genes are TRBV10-2 and TRBJ2-7; 12 bases are a match to TRBD2. The CDR3 extends over 17 amino acids. The germline gives CDR1 WSHSY, CDR2 SAAADI. V lost 4 bases, J lost 0 bases, and 7 bases stayed unmatched. The CDR3 DNA sequence: TGCGCCAGCAGTGTTTCTAGCGGGGGGGCAAGCTCCTACGAGCAGTACTTC. This gives the protein CASSVSSGGASSYEQYF.

The gene calls are TRBV29-1 and TRBJ2-1; 13 positions agree with TRBD2. This CDR3 region has 14 residues. The germline CDR1 and CDR2 sequences are SQVTM and ANQGSEA. J gave up 6 bases and V 3 bases, and 2 bases lay outside the gene matches. The CDR3 loop is CSVEGLAGSNEQFF. CDR3 in DNA: TGCAGCGTTGAGGGACTAGCGGGAAGCAATGAGCAGTTCTTC.

This clonotype occurred a few times. The genes are TRBV11-2 and TRBJ2-5; TRBD2 aligns across 11 bases. CDR1 and CDR2 from the germline V gene are SGHAT and FQNNGV. This CDR3 is built from 14 residues. The J segment lost 0 bases and the V segment lost 8 bases, leaving 2 bases of the junction unmatched. Here the CDR3 reads CASSSGGNQETQYF. CDR3 DNA: TGTGCCAGCTCTAGCGGGGGGAACCAAGAGACCCAGTACTTC.

This clonotype was found a few times. V and J are TRBV6-1 and TRBJ2-2, with 7 bases lining up with TRBD2. Germline values: CDR1 MNHNS, CDR2 SASEGT. V shed 6 bases and J 7 bases; nucleotides not matched to a gene: 11. The CDR3 consists of 15 residues. The CDR3: CASSEVPSGNGELFF. Here the CDR3 DNA reads TGTGCCAGCAGCGAGGTGCCTAGCGGAAACGGGGAGCTGTTTTTT.

This clonotype was observed many times. The CDR3 here is CSGAGRGSYNEQFF. The CDR3, as DNA: TGCAGCGGGGCGGGCAGGGGTTCCTACAATGAGCAGTTCTTC. V and J are TRBV29-1 and TRBJ2-1; maybe TRBD1 (6 bases). CDR3 length: 14 residues. V shed 7 bases and J shed 1 base, with 14 bases lying between them. Germline V lookup: CDR1 SQVTM, CDR2 ANQGSEA.

This chain joins TRBV5-6 and TRBJ2-7; perhaps TRBD1 as D (6 bases). CDR1 and CDR2 from the germline V gene are SGHDT and YYEEEE. The CDR3 totals 14 residues. Trimming removed 4 bases at V and 0 bases at J, with 11 bases between. CDR3: CASSTRGRSYEQYF. The CDR3 nucleotides read TGTGCCAGCAGCACCAGGGGACGCTCCTACGAGCAGTACTTC.

This chain uses TRBV20-1 with TRBJ2-5; a possible D gene is TRBD2 (5 bases). Germline CDR1 is DFQATT and CDR2 is SNEGSKA (reference sequence). V lost 3 bases and J lost 2, with 10 bases in between. There are 13 residues in the CDR3. The CDR3 loop is CSASTPGQETQYF. The CDR3 DNA sequence: TGCAGTGCTAGTACACCGGGACAAGAGACCCAGTACTTC.

This clonotype was counted only a few times. The chain employs TRBV20-1 and TRBJ2-2, with TRBD1 identical over 7 bases. CDR1 DFQATT and CDR2 SNEGSKA come from the germline V gene (reference sequence). V lost 0 bases, J lost 2 bases, and 9 bases stayed unmatched. There are 17 residues in the CDR3. The CDR3 nucleotides read TGCAGTGCTAGAGATCTGGTGGGACAGACCAACACCGGGGAGCTGTTTTTT. It yields the protein CSARDLVGQTNTGELFF.

This sequence joins TRBV7-6 and TRBJ2-3; D possibly corresponds to TRBD1 (5 bases). Germline V gives CDR1 SGHVS, CDR2 FNYEAQ. V lost 5 bases and J lost 4, with 16 bases in between. The CDR3 contains 15 residues. The CDR3 spells CASSLRQITSDTQYF. The CDR3, as DNA: TGTGCCAGCAGCCTAAGACAGATTACCTCAGATACGCAGTATTTT.

A few counts support this clonotype. This rearrangement joins TRBV4-1 to TRBJ1-2, with 8 bases lining up with TRBD1. The CDR3 consists of 15 residues. Looked up from germline, CDR1 is MGHRA and CDR2 is YSYEKL. V dropped 1 base and J dropped 4; count of bases not matched to a gene: 5. The CDR3 coding sequence is TGCGCCAGCAGCCAAGTCGATGGACAGGGCTATGGCTACACCTTC. Translation gives CASSQVDGQGYGYTF.

The chain joins TRBV20-1 to TRBJ2-3; 7 bases are a match to TRBD2. The V gene end was trimmed by 1 base and the J gene end by 5 bases; junction bases not matched to a gene: 6. The V gene's germline CDR1 is DFQATT and CDR2 SNEGSKA (reference sequence). The CDR3 covers 14 residues. The CDR3 region has the DNA TGCAGTGCTAGAGTCGGACTAGATGGAGATACGCAGTATTTT. Its protein is CSARVGLDGDTQYF.

The rearrangement uses TRBV7-9 and TRBJ2-5; D uncertain. The CDR3 extends over 12 amino acids. Germline V gene data show CDR1 as SEHNR and CDR2 as FQNEAQ (reference sequence). V lost 5 bases and J lost 5, with 9 bases in between. The CDR3 DNA reads as TGTGCCAGCAGCCTACCTTACGAGACCCAGTACTTC. This sequence encodes CASSLPYETQYF.

The sample holds many counts of this clonotype. The V gene is TRBV4-1, the J gene TRBJ1-2; D gene uncertain. Germline values: CDR1 MGHRA, CDR2 YSYEKL. The V end was cut by 3 bases, the J end by 1 base, with 3 bases between. There are 12 residues in the CDR3. The CDR3 loop is CASSHRNYGYTF. The CDR3 DNA follows: TGCGCCAGCAGCCACCGTAACTATGGCTACACCTTC.

There are a few counts of this clonotype. V is TRBV7-8 and J is TRBJ2-7, with TRBD1 matching over 10 bases. CDR1 SGHVS and CDR2 FQNEAQ come from the germline V gene. This CDR3 has 15 residues. V was pared by 5 bases and J by 6 bases, with 10 bases of the junction left unmatched. The CDR3, as DNA: TGTGCCAGCAGCCTCCTTGGGACAGGGGCGGGCGAGCAGTACTTC. It codes for CASSLLGTGAGEQYF. Filled out from reference TRBV7-8 and TRBJ2-7, the complete variable domain reads GAGVSQSPRYKVAKRGQDVALRCDPISGHVSLFWYQQALGQGPEFLTYFQNEAQLDKSGLPSDRFFAERPEGSVSTLKIQRTQQEDSAVYLCASSLLGTGAGEQYFGPGTRLTVT.

The CDR3 nucleotides read TGTGCCAGCACCCCTAGGTCAAGACGGGACTACGAGCAGTACTTC. Amino acid sequence: CASTPRSRRDYEQYF. This chain uses TRBV5-5 with TRBJ2-7; TRBD2 is a possible D gene (5 bases). V was pared by 6 bases and J by 3 bases, with 19 bases between. This CDR3 is built from 15 residues. From germline, CDR1 is SGHKS and CDR2 YYEKEE (reference sequence). The whole variable domain, filled in from reference TRBV5-5 and TRBJ2-7, reads DAGVTQSPTHLIKTRGQQVTLRCSPISGHKSVSWYQQVLGQGPQFIFQYYEKEERGRGNFPDRFSARQFPNYSSELNVNALLLGDSALYLCASTPRSRRDYEQYFGPGTRLTVT.

This clonotype was counted only a few times. The chain uses TRBV7-2 and TRBJ2-1, with 10 bases aligning to TRBD2. This CDR3 is 14 amino acids long. Looked up from germline, CDR1 is SGHTA and CDR2 is FQGNSA. After removal of 2 bases from V and 8 bases from J, the junction contained 3 bases not matched to a gene. The CDR3 is CASSLSGRVDEQFF. The DNA for the CDR3 is TGTGCCAGCAGCTTAAGCGGGAGGGTGGATGAGCAGTTCTTC.

This clonotype was seen a few times. The genes are TRBV18 and TRBJ1-5, with D uncertain. From germline, CDR1 is KGHSH and CDR2 LQKENI. The CDR3 extends over 13 amino acids. Trimming shortened V by 2 bases and J by 5 bases, and 7 bases separated the two germline ends. The CDR3 loop is CASSPGVDQPQHF. For the CDR3, the DNA is TGTGCCAGCTCACCAGGGGTGGATCAGCCCCAGCATTTT.

The chain carries TRBV20-1 and TRBJ2-3, with 8 bases that match TRBD2. In germline, CDR1 is DFQATT, CDR2 SNEGSKA (reference sequence). This CDR3 has 15 amino acids. Trimming cost V 6 bases and J 0 bases; bases outside gene matches: 8. This chain's CDR3 is CSALNAGGSTDTQYF. The CDR3 region has the DNA TGCAGTGCCCTAAACGCGGGGGGAAGCACAGATACGCAGTATTTT.

The chain employs TRBV28 and TRBJ2-7, with 9 bases fitting TRBD2. This CDR3 spans 16 amino acids. Germline CDR1 and CDR2: MDHEN and SYDVKM. V was pared by 3 bases and J by 7 bases, with 13 bases of the junction left unmatched. The CDR3 loop is CASSLGLLSGRGEQYF. CDR3 coding DNA: TGTGCCAGCAGTTTGGGCCTTCTTAGCGGGAGAGGAGAGCAGTACTTC.

A few counts support this clonotype. The chain couples TRBV7-2 to TRBJ2-1; 7 bases are a match to TRBD2. Germline V gene lookup returns CDR1 SGHTA and CDR2 FQGNSA. There are 17 residues in the CDR3. V was clipped by 1 base and J by 7 bases; unmatched bases: 13. The CDR3 nucleotides are TGTGCCAGCAGCTTAGTCGCGGGGGTCGCCCTTGGGAATGAGCAGTTCTTC. Its translation: CASSLVAGVALGNEQFF.

The rearrangement joins TRBV6-5 to TRBJ2-7; D is perhaps TRBD1 (5 bases). The CDR3 has 14 amino acids. Per the germline V gene, CDR1 is MNHEY and CDR2 is SVGAGI. The V end was cut by 0 bases, the J end by 2 bases, with 8 bases between. The CDR3 DNA follows: TGTGCCAGCAGTTACTCTAGGGGCCCCTACGAGCAGTACTTC. This gives the protein CASSYSRGPYEQYF.

The rearrangement links TRBV20-1 to TRBJ2-7; D not resolved. This CDR3 has 13 residues. Germline assignment: CDR1 DFQATT and CDR2 SNEGSKA (reference sequence). V lost 6 bases and J 2 bases, leaving 14 bases between the germline ends. This chain's CDR3 is CSAPHSDTYEQYF. The CDR3 nucleotides read TGCAGTGCCCCGCACAGCGACACCTACGAGCAGTACTTC.

V gene TRBV20-1 combines with J gene TRBJ2-5; 9 bases fit TRBD1. Germline CDR1 is DFQATT and CDR2 is SNEGSKA (reference sequence). The V and J ends lost 0 bases and 3 bases, in that order; junction bases with no gene match: 5. This CDR3 contains 15 residues. The CDR3 reads CSARDPRTGEETQYF. The DNA of the CDR3 is TGCAGTGCTAGAGATCCAAGGACAGGGGAAGAGACCCAGTACTTC.

The J gene is TRBJ2-7, the V gene TRBV20-1; 7 nucleotides match TRBD2. Germline trimming cut 3 bases from V and 2 bases from J; bases unmatched to any gene: 4. Germline-derived CDR1 and CDR2 are DFQATT and SNEGSKA (reference sequence). The CDR3 covers 13 residues. The CDR3 DNA is TGCAGTGCTAGTTATGCGGGGGCCTACGAGCAGTACTTC. This encodes CSASYAGAYEQYF.

In this sample, this clonotype turned up a few times. The CDR3 sequence: CASSYTQTVTYQETQYF. In DNA form, the CDR3 reads TGTGCCAGCAGTTACACCCAGACAGTGACGTACCAAGAGACCCAGTACTTC. The genes are TRBV6-5 and TRBJ2-5, with D possibly matching TRBD1 (5 bases). Germline V gene data show CDR1 as MNHEY and CDR2 as SVGAGI. The CDR3 extends over 17 amino acids. Trimming took 2 bases from V and 0 from J, leaving 16 bases between them.

This clonotype has ten or more counts. This chain's CDR3 is CASSPGLAGANTGELFF. CDR3 nucleotides: TGCGCCAGCAGCCCGGGACTAGCGGGCGCGAACACCGGGGAGCTGTTTTTT. The genes are TRBV4-3 and TRBJ2-2; 12 bases align to TRBD2. The length of the CDR3 is 17 residues. CDR1 and CDR2 (germline): LGHNA, YSLEER. V was clipped by 4 bases and J by 0 bases; unmatched bases: 3.

The gene calls are TRBV18 and TRBJ2-2; TRBD2 might be the D (5 bases). V lost 1 base, J lost 6 bases, and 6 bases lay in between. The CDR3 totals 13 residues. Germline V gene sequence: CDR1 KGHSH, CDR2 LQKENI. CDR3 residues: CASSPQEAGELFF. CDR3 nucleotide sequence: TGTGCCAGCTCACCACAGGAGGCCGGGGAGCTGTTTTTT.